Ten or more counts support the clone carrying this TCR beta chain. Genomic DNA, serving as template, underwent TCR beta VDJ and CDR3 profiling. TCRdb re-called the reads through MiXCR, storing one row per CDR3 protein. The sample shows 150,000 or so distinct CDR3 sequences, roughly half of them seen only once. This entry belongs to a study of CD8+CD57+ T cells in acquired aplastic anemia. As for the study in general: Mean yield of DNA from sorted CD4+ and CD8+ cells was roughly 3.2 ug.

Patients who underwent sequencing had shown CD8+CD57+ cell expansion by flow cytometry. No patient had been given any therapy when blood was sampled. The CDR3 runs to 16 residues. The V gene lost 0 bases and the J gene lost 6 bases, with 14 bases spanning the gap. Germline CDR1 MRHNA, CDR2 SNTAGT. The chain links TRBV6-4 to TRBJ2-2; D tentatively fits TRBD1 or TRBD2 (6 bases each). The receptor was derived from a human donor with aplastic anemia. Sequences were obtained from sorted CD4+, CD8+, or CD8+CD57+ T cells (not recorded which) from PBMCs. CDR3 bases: TGTGCCAGCAGTGACTCGATAGGGGGGTCGGCCGGGGAGCTGTTTTTT. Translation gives CASSDSIGGSAGELFF.